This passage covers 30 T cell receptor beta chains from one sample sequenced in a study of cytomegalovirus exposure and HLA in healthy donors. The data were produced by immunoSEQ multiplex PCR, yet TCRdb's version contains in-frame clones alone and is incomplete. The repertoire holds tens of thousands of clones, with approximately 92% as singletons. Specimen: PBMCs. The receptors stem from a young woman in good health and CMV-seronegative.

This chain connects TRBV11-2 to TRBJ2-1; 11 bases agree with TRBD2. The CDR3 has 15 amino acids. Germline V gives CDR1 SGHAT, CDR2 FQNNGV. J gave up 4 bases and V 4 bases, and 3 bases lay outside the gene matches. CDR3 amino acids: CASSSGTSGYNEQFF. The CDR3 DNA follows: TGTGCCAGCAGCTCCGGGACTAGCGGTTACAATGAGCAGTTCTTC.

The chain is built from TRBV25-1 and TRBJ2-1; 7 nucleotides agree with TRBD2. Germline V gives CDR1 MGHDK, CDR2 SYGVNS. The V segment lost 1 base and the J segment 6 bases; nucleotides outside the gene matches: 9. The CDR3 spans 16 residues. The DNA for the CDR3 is TGTGCCAGCAGTGAATGGGCCCGGGAGCGGGGCAATGAGCAGTTCTTC. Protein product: CASSEWARERGNEQFF.

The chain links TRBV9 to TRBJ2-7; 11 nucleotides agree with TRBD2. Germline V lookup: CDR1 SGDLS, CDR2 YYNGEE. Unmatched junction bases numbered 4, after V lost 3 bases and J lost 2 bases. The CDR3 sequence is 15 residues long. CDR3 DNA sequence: TGTGCCAGCAGCGCAACTAGCGGGGGTACCTACGAGCAGTACTTC. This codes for CASSATSGGTYEQYF.

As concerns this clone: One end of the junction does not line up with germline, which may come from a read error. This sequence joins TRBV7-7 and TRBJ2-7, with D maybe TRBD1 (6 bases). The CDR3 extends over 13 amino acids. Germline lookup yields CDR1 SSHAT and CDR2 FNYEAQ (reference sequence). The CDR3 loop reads CASSLNRAHEQYF. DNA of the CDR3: TGTGCTAGCAGCCTCAACAGGGCCCACGAGCAGTACTTC.

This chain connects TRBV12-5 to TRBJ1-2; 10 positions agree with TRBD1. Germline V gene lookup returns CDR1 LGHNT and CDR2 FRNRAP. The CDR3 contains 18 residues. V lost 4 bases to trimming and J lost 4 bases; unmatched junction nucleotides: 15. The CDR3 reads CASGSLLFRQGAIYGYTF. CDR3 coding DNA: TGTGCTAGTGGTTCCCTCCTTTTTAGACAGGGGGCGATCTATGGCTACACCTTC.

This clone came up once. In DNA form, the CDR3 reads TGTGCCAGCAGAACCGGGACTAGCGGCTACGAGCAGTACTTC. Its translation is CASRTGTSGYEQYF. The V gene is TRBV6-6, the J gene TRBJ2-7; 11 bases map to TRBD2. The CDR3 is 14 residues long. Unmatched junction bases numbered 4, after V lost 6 bases and J lost 3 bases. In germline, CDR1 is MNHNY, CDR2 SVGAGI (reference sequence).

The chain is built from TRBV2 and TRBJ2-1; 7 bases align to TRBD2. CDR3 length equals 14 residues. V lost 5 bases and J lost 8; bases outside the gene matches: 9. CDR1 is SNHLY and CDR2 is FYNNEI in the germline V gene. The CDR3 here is CASSRTSSDDEQFF. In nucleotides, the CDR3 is TGTGCCAGCAGTCGGACTAGTTCCGATGATGAGCAGTTCTTC.

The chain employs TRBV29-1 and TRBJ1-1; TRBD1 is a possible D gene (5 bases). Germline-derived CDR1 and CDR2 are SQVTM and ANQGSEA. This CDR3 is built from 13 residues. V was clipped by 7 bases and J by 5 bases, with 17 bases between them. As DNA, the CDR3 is TGCAGCGCTGGTTGGGCAGGGATTACTGAAGCTTTCTTT. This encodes CSAGWAGITEAFF.

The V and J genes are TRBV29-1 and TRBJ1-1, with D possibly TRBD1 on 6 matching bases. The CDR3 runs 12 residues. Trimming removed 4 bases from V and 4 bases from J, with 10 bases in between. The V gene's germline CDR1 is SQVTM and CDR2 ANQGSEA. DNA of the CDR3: TGCAGCGTTGCCAACAGGGTCACTGAAGCTTTCTTT. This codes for CSVANRVTEAFF.

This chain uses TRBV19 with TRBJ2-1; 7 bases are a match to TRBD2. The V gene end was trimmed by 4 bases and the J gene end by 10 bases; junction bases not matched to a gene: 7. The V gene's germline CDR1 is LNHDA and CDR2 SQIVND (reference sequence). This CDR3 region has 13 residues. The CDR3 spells CASSSGGDREQFF. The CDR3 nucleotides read TGTGCCAGTAGTAGCGGGGGAGATAGGGAGCAGTTCTTC.

This chain's CDR3 is CAWSWAGENTEAFF. CDR3 nucleotide sequence: TGTGCCTGGAGTTGGGCAGGGGAGAACACTGAAGCTTTCTTT. The gene calls are TRBV30 and TRBJ1-1, with D possibly being TRBD1 (6 bases). V gave up 2 bases and J gave up 1 base, with 11 bases separating them. The CDR3 is 14 amino acids. CDR1 is GTSNPN, CDR2 SVGIG, per germline (reference sequence).

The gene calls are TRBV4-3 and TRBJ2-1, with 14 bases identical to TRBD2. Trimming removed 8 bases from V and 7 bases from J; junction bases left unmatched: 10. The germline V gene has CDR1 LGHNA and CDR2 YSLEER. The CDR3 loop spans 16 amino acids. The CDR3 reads CASGSTGLAGVNEQFF. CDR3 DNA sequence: TGCGCCAGCGGGAGTACGGGACTAGCGGGAGTGAATGAGCAGTTCTTC.

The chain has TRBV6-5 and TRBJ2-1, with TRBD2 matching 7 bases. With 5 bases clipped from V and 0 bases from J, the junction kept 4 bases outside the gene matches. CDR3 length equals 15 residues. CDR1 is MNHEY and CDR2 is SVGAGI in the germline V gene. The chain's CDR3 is CASSTGTNSYNEQFF. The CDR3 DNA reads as TGTGCCAGCAGTACCGGGACTAACTCCTACAATGAGCAGTTCTTC.

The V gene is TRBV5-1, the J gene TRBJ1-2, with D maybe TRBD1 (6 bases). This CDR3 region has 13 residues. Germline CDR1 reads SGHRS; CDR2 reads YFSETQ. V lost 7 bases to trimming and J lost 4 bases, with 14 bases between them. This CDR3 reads CASRRDTPYGYTF. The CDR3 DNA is TGCGCCAGCCGCAGGGACACTCCCTATGGCTACACCTTC. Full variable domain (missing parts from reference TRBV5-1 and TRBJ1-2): KAGVTQTPRYLIKTRGQQVTLSCSPISGHRSVSWYQQTPGQGLQFLFEYFSETQRNKGNFPGRFSGRQFSNSRSEMNVSTLELGDSALYLCASRRDTPYGYTFGSGTRLTVV.

CDR3 sequence reads: CASSQVPAGELKNIQYF. In DNA form, the CDR3 reads TGTGCCAGCAGCCAAGTACCAGCGGGAGAACTCAAAAACATTCAGTACTTC. The gene calls are TRBV4-2 and TRBJ2-4; 8 positions agree with TRBD2. Germline CDR1 LGHNA, CDR2 YNFKEQ. This CDR3 spans 17 amino acids. The V gene end was trimmed by 1 base and the J gene end by 3 bases; junction bases not matched to a gene: 8.

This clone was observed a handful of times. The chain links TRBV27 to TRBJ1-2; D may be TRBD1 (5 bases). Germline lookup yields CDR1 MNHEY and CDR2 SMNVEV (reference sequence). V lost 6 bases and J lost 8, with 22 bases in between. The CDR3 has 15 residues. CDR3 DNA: TGTGCCAGCAGGTACCTCGGGGGAACCGGCGGGGGCTACACCTTC. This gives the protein CASRYLGGTGGGYTF.

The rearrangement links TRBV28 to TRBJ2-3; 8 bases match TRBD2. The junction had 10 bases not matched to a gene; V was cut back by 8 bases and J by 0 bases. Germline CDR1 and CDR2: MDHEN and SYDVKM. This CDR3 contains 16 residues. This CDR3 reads CASGFSAGASTDTQYF. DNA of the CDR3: TGTGCCAGCGGATTCTCAGCGGGAGCGAGCACAGATACGCAGTATTTT.

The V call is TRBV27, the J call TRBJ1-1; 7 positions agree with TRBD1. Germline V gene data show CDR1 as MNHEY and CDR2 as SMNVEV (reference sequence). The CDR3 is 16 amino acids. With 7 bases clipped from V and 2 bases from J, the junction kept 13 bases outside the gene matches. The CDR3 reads CASTETGHLENTEAFF. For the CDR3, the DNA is TGTGCCAGCACCGAGACAGGGCACTTGGAAAACACTGAAGCTTTCTTT.

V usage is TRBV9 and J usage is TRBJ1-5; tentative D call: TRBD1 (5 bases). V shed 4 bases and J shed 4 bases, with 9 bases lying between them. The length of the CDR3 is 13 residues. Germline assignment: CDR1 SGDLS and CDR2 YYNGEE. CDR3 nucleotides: TGTGCCAGCAGCCCACGGGGGAATCAGCCCCAGCATTTT. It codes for CASSPRGNQPQHF.

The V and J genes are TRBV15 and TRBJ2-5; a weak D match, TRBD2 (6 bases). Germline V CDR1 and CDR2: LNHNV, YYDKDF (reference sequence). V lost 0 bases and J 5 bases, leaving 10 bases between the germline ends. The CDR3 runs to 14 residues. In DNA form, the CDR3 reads TGTGCCACCAGCAGAGATCGGCTAGCGGAGACCCAGTACTTC. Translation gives CATSRDRLAETQYF.

CDR3 nucleotide sequence: TGTGCCTGGACGAAGACTAGCGGGAGTTACGAGCAGTACTTC. Protein product: CAWTKTSGSYEQYF. The chain combines TRBV30 with TRBJ2-7, with 12 bases identical to TRBD2. Germline CDR1 and CDR2: GTSNPN and SVGIG (reference sequence). The CDR3 consists of 14 residues. The V segment lost 4 bases and the J segment 4 bases; nucleotides outside the gene matches: 5.

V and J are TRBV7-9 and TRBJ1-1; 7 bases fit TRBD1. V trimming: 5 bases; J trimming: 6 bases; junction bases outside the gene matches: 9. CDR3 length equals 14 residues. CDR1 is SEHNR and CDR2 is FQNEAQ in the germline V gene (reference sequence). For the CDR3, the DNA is TGTGCCAGCAGCCCTAAGACAGGGTTTTCTGAAGCTTTCTTT. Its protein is CASSPKTGFSEAFF. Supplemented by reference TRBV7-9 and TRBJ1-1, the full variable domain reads DTGVSQNPRHKITKRGQNVTFRCDPISEHNRLYWYRQTLGQGPEFLTYFQNEAQLEKSRLLSDRFSAERPKGSFSTLEIQRTEQGDSAMYLCASSPKTGFSEAFFGQGTRLTVV.

CDR3 nucleotide sequence: TGTGCCAGCAGCGTGAAGGGACAGGGTCTAGAAAAACTGTTTTTT. Protein product: CASSVKGQGLEKLFF. The V gene is TRBV5-4, the J gene TRBJ1-4; the match to TRBD1 covers 9 bases. In germline, CDR1 is SGHNT, CDR2 YYREEE (reference sequence). V lost 4 bases and J lost 8; bases outside the gene matches: 9. The CDR3 contains 15 residues.

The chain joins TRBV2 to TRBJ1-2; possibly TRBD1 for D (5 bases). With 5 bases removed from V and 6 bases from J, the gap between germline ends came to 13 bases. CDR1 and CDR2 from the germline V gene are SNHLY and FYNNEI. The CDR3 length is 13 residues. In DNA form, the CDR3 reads TGTGCCAGCAGTACGGACAATTACAATGGCTACACCTTC. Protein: CASSTDNYNGYTF. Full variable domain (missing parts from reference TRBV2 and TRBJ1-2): EPEVTQTPSHQVTQMGQEVILRCVPISNHLYFYWYRQILGQKVEFLVSFYNNEISEKSEIFDDQFSVERPDGSNFTLKIRSTKLEDSAMYFCASSTDNYNGYTFGSGTRLTVV.

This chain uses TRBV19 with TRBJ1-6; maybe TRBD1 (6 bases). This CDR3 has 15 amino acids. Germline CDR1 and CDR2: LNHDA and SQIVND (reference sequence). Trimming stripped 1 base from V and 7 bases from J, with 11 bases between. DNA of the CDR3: TGTGCCAGTAGTATAGGTGGCAGGGGAAATTCACCCCTCCACTTT. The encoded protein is CASSIGGRGNSPLHF.

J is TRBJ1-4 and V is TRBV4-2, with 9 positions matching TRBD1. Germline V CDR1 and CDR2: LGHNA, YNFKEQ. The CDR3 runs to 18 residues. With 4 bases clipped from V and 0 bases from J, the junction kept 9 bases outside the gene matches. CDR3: CASSRTGQGKATNEKLFF. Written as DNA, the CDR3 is TGTGCCAGCAGCCGCACGGGACAGGGAAAAGCAACTAATGAAAAACTGTTTTTT.

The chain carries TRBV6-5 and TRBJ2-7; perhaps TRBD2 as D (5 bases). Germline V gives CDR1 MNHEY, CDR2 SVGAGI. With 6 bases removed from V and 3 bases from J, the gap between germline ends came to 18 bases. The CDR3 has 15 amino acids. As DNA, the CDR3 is TGTGCCAGCAGGACGACACTAGGGAGATTCTACGAGCAGTACTTC. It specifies CASRTTLGRFYEQYF.

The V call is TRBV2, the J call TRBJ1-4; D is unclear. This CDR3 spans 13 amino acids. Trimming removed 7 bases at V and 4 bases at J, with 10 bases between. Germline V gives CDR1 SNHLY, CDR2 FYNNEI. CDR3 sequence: CASIQKNNEKLFF. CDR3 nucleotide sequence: TGTGCCAGCATTCAGAAGAATAATGAAAAACTGTTTTTT.

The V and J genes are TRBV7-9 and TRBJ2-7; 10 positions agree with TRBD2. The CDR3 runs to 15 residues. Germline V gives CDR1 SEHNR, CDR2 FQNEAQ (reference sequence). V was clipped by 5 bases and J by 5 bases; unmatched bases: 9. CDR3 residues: CASSPGPSGSHEQYF. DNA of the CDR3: TGTGCCAGCAGCCCGGGGCCTAGCGGGAGCCACGAGCAGTACTTC.

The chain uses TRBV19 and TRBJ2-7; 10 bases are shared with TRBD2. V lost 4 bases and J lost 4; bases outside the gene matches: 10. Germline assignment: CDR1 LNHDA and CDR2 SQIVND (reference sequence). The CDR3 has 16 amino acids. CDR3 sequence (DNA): TGTGCCAGTAGTACTGGTCTAGCGGGAGTAAGGTACGAGCAGTACTTC. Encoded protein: CASSTGLAGVRYEQYF. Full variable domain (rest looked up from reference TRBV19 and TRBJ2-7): DGGITQSPKYLFRKEGQNVTLSCEQNLNHDAMYWYRQDPGQGLRLIYYSQIVNDFQKGDIAEGYSVSREKKESFPLTVTSAQKNPTAFYLCASSTGLAGVRYEQYFGPGTRLTVT.